The source of this T cell receptor (beta chain) is a study of cytomegalovirus exposure and HLA in healthy donors. There are 14 residues in the CDR3. V shed 3 bases, J shed 2 bases, and the junction held 4 bases outside the gene matches. Germline V gene data show CDR1 as SGDLS and CDR2 as YYNGEE. Donors had nominal health at sampling but likely had unrecorded immune exposures. Broader study findings: The productive fraction for most TCR beta V segments was about 90% or about 30% in an earlier analysis.

Vbeta (60) and Jbeta (13) primers were used in the PCR. Data came from immunoSEQ multiplex PCR; TCRdb stores just in-frame clones and leaves some out. The sample has about 110,000 clones; about four fifths are singletons. This clone was counted a few times. What it binds is unknown. This rearrangement joins TRBV9 to TRBJ1-2; 7 nucleotides align to TRBD1. The sequence was collected from a man aged 40-50 years in good health and CMV-seronegative. Sequences were obtained from PBMCs. As DNA, the CDR3 is TGTGCCAGCAGCGCAACGGACAGGAACTATGGCTACACCTTC. Protein: CASSATDRNYGYTF.